This T cell receptor (beta chain) was identified during a study of blood T cell repertoires in COVID-19. About the study: There were acute and convalescent COVID-19 samples, and they came from the United States, Italy and Spain.

Original processing notes: Amplifying reference gene primers gave estimates of nucleated cell counts. The assay was immunoSEQ multiplex PCR, and TCRdb's table has in-frame clones only and misses some. The V and J calls and the clone size are those of that table, but D and trimming were determined from the DNA. The profile covers under 250,000 clones, with around four fifths appearing a single time and about 9% taken by the ten largest. V lost 8 bases, J lost 7 bases, and 14 bases lay in between. Germline V CDR1 and CDR2: ENHRY, SYGVKD. The CDR3 contains 12 residues. The receptor was isolated from a man in his forties with active or convalescent COVID-19. Specimen: peripheral blood. V usage is TRBV10-3 and J usage is TRBJ1-2, with D tentatively TRBD1 (5 bases). The CDR3 loop reads CAIQGQIGGYTF. The DNA of the CDR3 is TGTGCCATCCAGGGCCAGATTGGTGGCTACACCTTC.